These T cell receptor beta chains were read from a single sample in a study of cytomegalovirus exposure and HLA in healthy donors. Clones were sequenced by immunoSEQ multiplex PCR, and TCRdb holds only the in-frame ones, with some missing. The sample includes around 130,000 clones, 75% to 90% seen only once; the top ten take 3% to 4%. Material: PBMCs. These receptors originate from a woman in her thirties or forties in good health and CMV-seronegative. Each CDR3 is given with its conserved first and last residue. D genes are given only for firm matches. Some rows have no size entry. The others give once, few or many, or a class for an expanded clone.

v_call,clone_size,j_call,d_call,cdr3_nt,cdr3_aa
TRBV11-3,NA,TRBJ2-3,NA,TGTGCCAGCAGCTCGAGTGTCCAAACAGATACGCAGTATTTT,CASSSSVQTDTQYF
TRBV19,NA,TRBJ2-5,TRBD2,TGTGCCAGTAGCCCTGCGGGGGAGGAGACCCAGTACTTC,CASSPAGEETQYF
TRBV25-1,NA,TRBJ1-5,TRBD1,TGTGCCAGCAGGAAACACTCCGGGACAGCTAGCAATCAGCCCCAGCATTTT,CASRKHSGTASNQPQHF
TRBV12-5,NA,TRBJ1-2,TRBD1,TGTGCTAGTGGTCAAGGACAGGGCTATGGCTACACCTTC,CASGQGQGYGYTF
TRBV5-1,NA,TRBJ1-1,TRBD1,TGCGCCAGCAGCCTAATCGACAGGGGCACCAGGGGGGGCACTGAAGCTTTCTTT,CASSLIDRGTRGGTEAFF
TRBV5-8,many,TRBJ1-1,TRBD1,TGTGCCAGCAGCTTGGCGGACAGGGTTACTGAAGCTTTCTTT,CASSLADRVTEAFF
TRBV2,NA,TRBJ2-7,TRBD1,TGTGCCAGCAGTGATCCCCGGGACAGGCGGCCCTACGAGCAGTACTTC,CASSDPRDRRPYEQYF
TRBV5-7,NA,TRBJ1-1,NA,TGTGCCAGCAGCTTGGCGGGTTCGGTCACTGAAGCTTTCTTT,CASSLAGSVTEAFF
TRBV29-1,NA,TRBJ2-5,NA,TGCAGTGGTTCCCGGGACAACCCTACACAGCAGTACTTC,CSGSRDNPTQQYF
TRBV15,NA,TRBJ2-3,NA,TGTGCCACCAGCAGAGACCCGACGGGGGCGGGGGCAGATACGCAGTATTTT,CATSRDPTGAGADTQYF
TRBV7-3,NA,TRBJ1-5,NA,TGTGCCAGCAGCCCCTCCCCGGGTCAGCCCCAGCATTTT,CASSPSPGQPQHF
TRBV5-1,NA,TRBJ2-5,NA,TGCGCCAGCAGCCCCTTACGTTTGGGGCCGGAGACCCAGTACTTC,CASSPLRLGPETQYF
TRBV7-2,NA,TRBJ1-4,TRBD1,TGTGCCAGCAGCACCCGAGGGGGCGCAGGTGAAAAACTGTTTTTT,CASSTRGGAGEKLFF
TRBV19,NA,TRBJ1-4,TRBD1,TGTGCCAGTAGTACGGCCGGGACAGAGGGTGAAAAACTGTTTTTT,CASSTAGTEGEKLFF
TRBV7-9,NA,TRBJ1-3,NA,TGTGCCAGCAGCTCCCCCTTGGACACTGGAAACACCATATATTTT,CASSSPLDTGNTIYF
TRBV5-6,NA,TRBJ1-5,TRBD1,TGTGCCAGCAGCTCTACAGGGGGCCTGGAGCCCCAGCATTTT,CASSSTGGLEPQHF
TRBV7-6,NA,TRBJ2-1,NA,TGTGCCAGCAGCTTATCCTCTAGCTTCAATGAGCAGTTCTTC,CASSLSSSFNEQFF
TRBV28,NA,TRBJ1-2,NA,TGTGCCAGCGGGGAGAGACCCGCGGCTACCTTC,CASGERPAATF
TRBV19,NA,TRBJ2-7,TRBD1,TGTGCCAGTACCCCGACAGGGACCTACGAGCAGTACTTC,CASTPTGTYEQYF
TRBV19,NA,TRBJ2-1,NA,TGTGCCAGTAGGCCTTTTAGCGATACGGGTGAGCAGTTCTTC,CASRPFSDTGEQFF
TRBV19,NA,TRBJ1-2,NA,TGTGCCAGTAACAAAGGGGCCACCTATGGCTACACCTTC,CASNKGATYGYTF
TRBV18,NA,TRBJ2-1,NA,TGTGCCAGCTCACCATCCCAGGGTTACAATGAGCAGTTCTTC,CASSPSQGYNEQFF
TRBV6-1,NA,TRBJ1-1,NA,TGTGCCAGCAGGGAAGGAGGCACTGAAGCTTTCTTT,CASREGGTEAFF
TRBV18,few,TRBJ2-2,NA,TGTGCCAGCTCACCGCCCGGGGGTCGGACCGGGGAGCTGTTTTTT,CASSPPGGRTGELFF
TRBV4-3,NA,TRBJ2-1,NA,TGCGCCAGCAGCCAAGAAGGCGGGAAGTCCTACAATGAGCAGTTCTTC,CASSQEGGKSYNEQFF
TRBV5-1,few,TRBJ2-1,NA,TGCGCCAGCAGCGCGGCGGCCGTCAGCAATGAGCAGTTCTTC,CASSAAAVSNEQFF
TRBV5-4,NA,TRBJ2-7,NA,TGTGCCAGCAGCCGGACGTCTTCCGGGACATACTACGAGCAGTACTTC,CASSRTSSGTYYEQYF
TRBV27,NA,TRBJ2-7,NA,TGTGCCAGCAAAAGGTCGGACAGCTCATACGAGCAGTACTTC,CASKRSDSSYEQYF
TRBV6-1,NA,TRBJ1-5,NA,TGTGCCAGCAGTGAGATGGGGGGGGCCGGCAATCAGCCCCAGCATTTT,CASSEMGGAGNQPQHF
TRBV5-4,NA,TRBJ2-4,TRBD1,TGTGCCAGCAGCACCGGACAGGGGGGAGACATTCAGTACTTC,CASSTGQGGDIQYF
TRBV5-4,once,TRBJ1-1,NA,TGCGCCAGCAGCCAACGCAGGGATTTGGTCACTGAAGCTTTCTTT,CASSQRRDLVTEAFF
TRBV4-2,few,TRBJ1-5,NA,TGTGCCAGCAGCCAAGATAAGGGGGATGGCAATCAGCCCCAGCATTTT,CASSQDKGDGNQPQHF
TRBV7-2,NA,TRBJ1-6,NA,TGTGCCAGCAGCTTAGAGAGGGGGAATGGTTCACCCCTCCACTTT,CASSLERGNGSPLHF
TRBV19,NA,TRBJ1-1,NA,TGTGCCAGTAGTATAGCAGGGGCGGACACTGAAGCTTTCTTT,CASSIAGADTEAFF
TRBV9,once,TRBJ2-5,TRBD1,TGTGCCAGCAGCGTAGGGACAGGGGCCGGGGAGACCCAGTACTTC,CASSVGTGAGETQYF
TRBV6-1,NA,TRBJ2-2,TRBD2,TGTGCCAGCAGTGTAAGCGGGAGTTATACCGGGGAGCTGTTTTTT,CASSVSGSYTGELFF
TRBV4-2,NA,TRBJ1-4,TRBD1,TGTGCCAGCAGCCAGGCCGGGACAGGGGTAGGAACTAATGAAAAACTGTTTTTT,CASSQAGTGVGTNEKLFF
TRBV7-9,NA,TRBJ2-7,TRBD1,TGTGCCAGCCGCGGGACAGGGAGCTCCTACGAGCAGTACTTC,CASRGTGSSYEQYF
TRBV12-5,NA,TRBJ2-1,TRBD2,TGTGCTAGTGGGGGGACTAGCGGGGGAACCTCCTACAATGAGCAGTTCTTC,CASGGTSGGTSYNEQFF
TRBV7-2,NA,TRBJ2-7,NA,TGTGCCAGCAGCTTAGCGAGGGATCGCGAGCAGTACTTC,CASSLARDREQYF
TRBV12-5,NA,TRBJ2-7,NA,TGTGCTAGTGGAAACGGGGGCTACGAGCAGTACTTC,CASGNGGYEQYF
TRBV4-1,NA,TRBJ2-3,NA,TGCGCCAGCAGCCAAGTATCGGTAGATACGCAGTATTTT,CASSQVSVDTQYF
TRBV29-1,once,TRBJ2-3,TRBD2,TGCAGCGTTGAGGGTAAGCGGGAGCTGGATACGCAGTATTTT,CSVEGKRELDTQYF
TRBV9,NA,TRBJ1-1,TRBD1,TGTGCCAGCAGCCAAACAGGGGAGTTGAACACTGAAGCTTTCTTT,CASSQTGELNTEAFF
TRBV6-5,NA,TRBJ1-2,TRBD1,TGTGCCAGCAGTGTGGACAGGGCCCCCTATGGCTACACCTTC,CASSVDRAPYGYTF
TRBV5-1,NA,TRBJ1-1,NA,TGCGCCAGCAGCTTGGACTTTCGATTGGCTTTCTTT,CASSLDFRLAFF
TRBV10-2,NA,TRBJ1-1,NA,TGCGCCAGCAGTGAGTCACAGGAATTGGGCCCTGAAGCTTTCTTT,CASSESQELGPEAFF
TRBV7-2,NA,TRBJ1-2,TRBD1,TGTGCCAGCAGCGCCCGACAGGGGGCTTTTGGCTACACCTTC,CASSARQGAFGYTF
TRBV15,NA,TRBJ1-2,NA,TGTGCCACCAGCAGATCGGGGAGTCCTGACTATGGCTACACCTTC,CATSRSGSPDYGYTF